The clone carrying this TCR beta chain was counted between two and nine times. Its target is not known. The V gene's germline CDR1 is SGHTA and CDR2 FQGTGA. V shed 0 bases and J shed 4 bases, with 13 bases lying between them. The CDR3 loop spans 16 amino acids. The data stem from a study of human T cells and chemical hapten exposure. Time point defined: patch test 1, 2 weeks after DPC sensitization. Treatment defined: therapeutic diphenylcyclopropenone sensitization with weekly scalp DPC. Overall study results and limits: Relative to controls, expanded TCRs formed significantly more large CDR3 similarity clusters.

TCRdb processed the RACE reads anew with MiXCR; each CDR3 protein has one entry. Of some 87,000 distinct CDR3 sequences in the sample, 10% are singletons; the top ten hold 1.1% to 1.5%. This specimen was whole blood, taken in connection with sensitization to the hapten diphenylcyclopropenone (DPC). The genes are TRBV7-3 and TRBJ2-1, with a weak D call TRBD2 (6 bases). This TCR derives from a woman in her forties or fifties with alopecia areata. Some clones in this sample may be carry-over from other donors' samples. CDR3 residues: CASSLTGAGSYNEQFF. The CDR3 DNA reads TGTGCCAGCAGCTTAACCGGCGCGGGGTCATACAATGAGCAGTTCTTC.